Below, 25 T cell receptor beta chains from the same sample are listed, as sequenced in a study of OX40 agonist ivuxolimab in advanced cancers. TCRdb's copy holds only in-frame clones and misses some; the assay was immunoSEQ multiplex PCR. The repertoire holds roughly 67,000 clones, roughly 90% seen once, with 10% in the top ten. The source material was CD4+ or CD8+ T cells sorted from blood, sampled in a trial of the OX40 agonist ivuxolimab. These receptors originate from an adult with an advanced solid tumor such as melanoma, head and neck, liver or kidney cancer.

This chain joins TRBV27 and TRBJ2-7; 9 positions agree with TRBD1. Germline V gene sequence: CDR1 MNHEY, CDR2 SMNVEV (reference sequence). The CDR3 covers 13 residues. Trimming at V came to 2 bases and at J to 6 bases, leaving 2 bases not matched to a gene. As DNA, the CDR3 is TGTGCCAGCAGTTTAGGACAGGGGAGCGAGCAGTACTTC. Its protein product is CASSLGQGSEQYF.

The gene calls are TRBV7-9 and TRBJ2-5; weak D call: TRBD1 (5 bases). The CDR3 runs to 14 residues. CDR1 is SEHNR, CDR2 FQNEAQ, per germline (reference sequence). Trimming removed 4 bases at V and 2 bases at J, with 11 bases between. This CDR3 reads CASSSRQSQETQYF. Written as DNA, the CDR3 is TGTGCCAGCAGCTCCCGACAGAGTCAAGAGACCCAGTACTTC.

This sequence joins TRBV4-1 and TRBJ1-5; D ambiguous. CDR1 and CDR2 (germline): MGHRA, YSYEKL. V lost 2 bases and J 4 bases, leaving 12 bases between the germline ends. This CDR3 contains 15 residues. The chain's CDR3 is CASSQNDGFNQPQHF. The CDR3 bases are TGCGCCAGCAGCCAAAATGACGGTTTTAATCAGCCCCAGCATTTT.

This clone occurred a few times. The chain recombines TRBV7-9 with TRBJ1-2; no firm D call. Germline-derived CDR1 and CDR2 are SEHNR and FQNEAQ (reference sequence). The CDR3 totals 15 residues. V lost 1 base and J lost 7, with 16 bases in between. The CDR3 DNA reads TGTGCCAGCAGCTTAGAGGCGGTTGTTATGCTTGGCTACACCTTC. This gives the protein CASSLEAVVMLGYTF.

This sequence joins TRBV7-9 and TRBJ2-7, with 8 bases aligning to TRBD1. The CDR3 has 15 residues. Germline-derived CDR1 and CDR2 are SEHNR and FQNEAQ (reference sequence). V shed 5 bases, J shed 2 bases, and the junction held 8 bases outside the gene matches. CDR3 loop: CASSLQPGQAYEQYF. For the CDR3, the DNA is TGTGCCAGCAGCCTTCAACCGGGACAGGCCTACGAGCAGTACTTC.

V is TRBV10-3 and J is TRBJ1-2; the D gene is possibly TRBD1 (5 bases). The CDR3 has 14 amino acids. Trimming stripped 2 bases from V and 4 bases from J, with 11 bases between. Germline assignment: CDR1 ENHRY and CDR2 SYGVKD. Written as DNA, the CDR3 is TGTGCCATCAGTGAGGGGCACAGGAGCTATGGCTACACCTTC. It yields the protein CAISEGHRSYGYTF.

The chain couples TRBV30 to TRBJ1-1; TRBD1 aligns across 7 bases. Trimming at V came to 3 bases and at J to 5 bases, leaving 12 bases not matched to a gene. Germline V lookup: CDR1 GTSNPN, CDR2 SVGIG (reference sequence). The CDR3 spans 15 residues. The CDR3 sequence is CAWRLGAGGYTEAFF. CDR3 DNA sequence: TGTGCCTGGAGATTGGGGGCAGGGGGTTATACTGAAGCTTTCTTT.

The chain employs TRBV5-1 and TRBJ2-7; 10 bases align to TRBD1. CDR1 is SGHRS and CDR2 is YFSETQ in the germline V gene. The V segment lost 5 bases and the J segment 1 base; nucleotides outside the gene matches: 12. CDR3 length: 17 residues. In DNA, the CDR3 is TGCGCCAGCAGTTTCGCTACCCCGGGACAGGGGTCCTACGAGCAGTACTTC. It is translated as CASSFATPGQGSYEQYF.

The chain combines TRBV9 with TRBJ1-3; 9 nucleotides line up with TRBD1. Germline CDR1 and CDR2: SGDLS and YYNGEE. The CDR3 is 16 residues long. V gave up 3 bases and J gave up 2 bases; unmatched junction bases: 6. The CDR3 nucleotides read TGTGCCAGCAGCGCGGGGGACAGGGCGGCTGGAAACACCATATATTTT. Residues: CASSAGDRAAGNTIYF.

This clone has more than one count but fewer than ten. This chain joins TRBV7-9 and TRBJ1-2; D not resolved. Germline values: CDR1 SEHNR, CDR2 FQNEAQ (reference sequence). There are 14 residues in the CDR3. Trimming shortened V by 6 bases and J by 5 bases, and 16 bases separated the two germline ends. The CDR3 here is CASSPAPTIYGYTF. Here the CDR3 DNA reads TGTGCCAGCAGTCCAGCCCCGACCATTTATGGCTACACCTTC.

The rearrangement links TRBV7-6 to TRBJ2-2; D tentatively fits TRBD1 or TRBD2 (5 bases each). Germline CDR1 reads SGHVS; CDR2 reads FNYEAQ. V was clipped by 3 bases and J by 1 base, with 12 bases between them. This CDR3 is built from 16 residues. The chain's CDR3 is CASSLFTGGNTGELFF. DNA for the CDR3: TGTGCCAGCAGCTTGTTCACTGGGGGGAACACCGGGGAGCTGTTTTTT.

Here the CDR3 DNA reads TGTGCCATCAGTGAGTCGACGGACAGCTTCTATGGCTACACCTTC. This encodes CAISESTDSFYGYTF. V and J are TRBV10-3 and TRBJ1-2, with D tentatively TRBD1 (6 bases). The V end lost 0 bases, the J end lost 4 bases, and 12 bases lay between the germline ends. Germline V gives CDR1 ENHRY, CDR2 SYGVKD. There are 15 residues in the CDR3.

The chain couples TRBV9 to TRBJ2-2, with D uncertain. This CDR3 has 14 residues. Germline V gene lookup returns CDR1 SGDLS and CDR2 YYNGEE. V lost 4 bases and J 4 bases, leaving 11 bases between the germline ends. The CDR3 protein is CASSPHRSTGELFF. The CDR3 region has the DNA TGTGCCAGCAGCCCCCATCGAAGCACCGGGGAGCTGTTTTTT.

To note about this clone: This CDR3 is missing its conserved last phenylalanine or tryptophan, likely due to a read error. The CDR3 protein is CASSLGSSPLHL. The DNA for the CDR3 is TGTGCCAGCAGTCTTGGTAGTTCACCCCTCCACCTT. V usage is TRBV27 and J usage is TRBJ1-6; D ambiguous. There are 12 residues in the CDR3. Deletions cut 5 bases from V and 9 bases from J, with 8 bases between. Germline loops: CDR1 MNHEY, CDR2 SMNVEV (reference sequence).

The genes are TRBV7-8 and TRBJ2-7; D remains unclear. Trimming cost V 3 bases and J 2 bases, with 14 bases left between them. Germline V lookup: CDR1 SGHVS, CDR2 FQNEAQ. This CDR3 comprises 15 residues. CDR3 bases: TGTGCCAGCAGCTTCCCGGACGCGAGGACCTACGAGCAGTACTTC. This translates into CASSFPDARTYEQYF. Full variable domain (rest looked up from reference TRBV7-8 and TRBJ2-7): GAGVSQSPRYKVAKRGQDVALRCDPISGHVSLFWYQQALGQGPEFLTYFQNEAQLDKSGLPSDRFFAERPEGSVSTLKIQRTQQEDSAVYLCASSFPDARTYEQYFGPGTRLTVT.

The chain employs TRBV29-1 and TRBJ1-2, with a tentative D call TRBD1 (6 bases). Between the trimmed V and J ends, which lost 5 bases and 2 bases, there was a span of 21 bases. The CDR3 totals 16 residues. CDR1 SQVTM and CDR2 ANQGSEA come from the germline V gene. The DNA for the CDR3 is TGCAGCGTTCTTCTAGTTGCCCGGGGGCGGAACTATGGCTACACCTTC. It specifies CSVLLVARGRNYGYTF.

This chain joins TRBV11-2 and TRBJ1-1; no clear D gene. Trimming took 1 base from V and 11 from J, leaving 11 bases between them. Germline assignment: CDR1 SGHAT and CDR2 FQNNGV. This CDR3 has 12 residues. CDR3 DNA sequence: TGTGCCAGCAGCTTAGCTCCGGGAATTGCTTTCTTT. It translates to CASSLAPGIAFF. The full variable domain, rest sourced from reference TRBV11-2 and TRBJ1-1, is EAGVAQSPRYKIIEKRQSVAFWCNPISGHATLYWYQQILGQGPKLLIQFQNNGVVDDSQLPKDRFSAERLKGVDSTLKIQPAKLEDSAVYLCASSLAPGIAFFGQGTRLTVV.

This rearrangement joins TRBV7-9 to TRBJ2-5, with a weak D call TRBD2 (6 bases). The CDR3 has 14 amino acids. Germline assignment: CDR1 SEHNR and CDR2 FQNEAQ (reference sequence). Trimming stripped 6 bases from V and 10 bases from J, with 21 bases between. The CDR3 reads CASRSGDVSEGQYF. In DNA form, the CDR3 reads TGTGCCAGCAGATCCGGGGATGTATCGGAGGGCCAGTACTTC.

This chain uses TRBV28 with TRBJ1-1; possibly TRBD1 for D (5 bases). V dropped 4 bases and J dropped 0 bases, with 12 bases sitting between them. This CDR3 is built from 15 residues. In germline, CDR1 is MDHEN, CDR2 SYDVKM. The CDR3 nucleotides are TGTGCCAGCAGTTCGGGACGGTTAGTGAACACTGAAGCTTTCTTT. Translated: CASSSGRLVNTEAFF.

By share, this clone counts as medium-sized. This chain connects TRBV14 to TRBJ2-3; D gene unclear. V was shortened by 2 bases and J by 2 bases, with 11 bases between the two germline ends. Looked up from germline, CDR1 is SGHDN and CDR2 is FVKESK. The CDR3 loop spans 15 amino acids. The CDR3 loop is CASSQNDGVTDTQYF. CDR3 DNA sequence: TGTGCCAGCAGCCAAAATGACGGTGTCACAGATACGCAGTATTTT.

This sequence joins TRBV7-9 and TRBJ2-7; D possibly corresponds to TRBD2 (6 bases). V lost 7 bases to trimming and J lost 2 bases, with 9 bases between them. The CDR3 runs 12 residues. Germline V gene lookup returns CDR1 SEHNR and CDR2 FQNEAQ (reference sequence). CDR3 DNA: TGTGCCAGCATCGCGGGACCCTACGAGCAGTACTTC. Amino acids: CASIAGPYEQYF.

The rearrangement links TRBV19 to TRBJ2-7, with D possibly matching TRBD1 (5 bases). From germline, CDR1 is LNHDA and CDR2 SQIVND (reference sequence). The V end was cut by 3 bases, the J end by 2 bases, with 8 bases between. This CDR3 region has 13 residues. CDR3 in DNA: TGTGCCAGTAGTATCTCAGGGACCTACGAGCAGTACTTC. Protein sequence: CASSISGTYEQYF.

The rearrangement uses TRBV9 and TRBJ2-3, with 13 bases matching TRBD2. Trimming cost V 4 bases and J 3 bases; bases outside gene matches: 5. CDR3 length: 16 amino acids. Per the germline V gene, CDR1 is SGDLS and CDR2 is YYNGEE. The CDR3 sequence is CASSTTTSGGTDTQYF. CDR3 coding DNA: TGTGCCAGCAGCACCACGACTAGCGGGGGGACAGATACGCAGTATTTT.

The chain carries TRBV9 and TRBJ2-7; no definite D call. CDR1 and CDR2 from the germline V gene are SGDLS and YYNGEE. The CDR3 has 14 amino acids. The V end was cut by 0 bases, the J end by 5 bases, with 12 bases between. CDR3 bases: TGTGCCAGCAGCGTAGCCTCATTGGGGAACGAGCAGTACTTC. It translates to CASSVASLGNEQYF.

This clone appeared a single time. The chain uses TRBV4-1 and TRBJ1-2; 7 positions match TRBD1. CDR3 length equals 15 residues. V lost 5 bases, J lost 8 bases, and 14 bases stayed unmatched. Germline V CDR1 and CDR2: MGHRA, YSYEKL. The CDR3 sequence: CASSFKAGGLWGYTF. DNA of the CDR3: TGCGCCAGCAGCTTTAAGGCAGGGGGTTTGTGGGGCTACACCTTC.